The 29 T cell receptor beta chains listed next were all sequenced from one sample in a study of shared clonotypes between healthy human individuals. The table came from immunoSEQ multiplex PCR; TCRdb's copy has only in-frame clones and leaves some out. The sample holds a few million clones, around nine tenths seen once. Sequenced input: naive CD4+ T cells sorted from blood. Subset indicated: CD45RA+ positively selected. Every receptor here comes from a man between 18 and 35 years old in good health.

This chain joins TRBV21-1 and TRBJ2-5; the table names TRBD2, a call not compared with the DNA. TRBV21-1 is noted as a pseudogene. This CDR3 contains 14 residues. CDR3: CASSNQAGLETQYF. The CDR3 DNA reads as TGTGCCAGCAGCAATCAAGCGGGGCTAGAGACCCAGTACTTC.

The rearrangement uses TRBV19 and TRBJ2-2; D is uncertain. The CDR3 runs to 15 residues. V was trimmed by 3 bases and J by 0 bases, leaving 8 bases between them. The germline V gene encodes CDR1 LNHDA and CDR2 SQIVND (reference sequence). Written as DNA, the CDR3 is TGTGCCAGTAGTATCAACGGCGCGAACACCGGGGAGCTGTTTTTT. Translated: CASSINGANTGELFF. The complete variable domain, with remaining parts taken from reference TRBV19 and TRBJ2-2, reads DGGITQSPKYLFRKEGQNVTLSCEQNLNHDAMYWYRQDPGQGLRLIYYSQIVNDFQKGDIAEGYSVSREKKESFPLTVTSAQKNPTAFYLCASSINGANTGELFFGEGSRLTVL.

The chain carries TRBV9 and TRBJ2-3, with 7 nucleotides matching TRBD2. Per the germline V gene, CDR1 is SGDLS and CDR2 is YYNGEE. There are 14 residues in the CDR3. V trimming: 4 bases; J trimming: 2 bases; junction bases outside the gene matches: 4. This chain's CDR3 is CASSPSGVTDTQYF. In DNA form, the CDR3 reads TGTGCCAGCAGCCCGAGCGGGGTCACAGATACGCAGTATTTT.

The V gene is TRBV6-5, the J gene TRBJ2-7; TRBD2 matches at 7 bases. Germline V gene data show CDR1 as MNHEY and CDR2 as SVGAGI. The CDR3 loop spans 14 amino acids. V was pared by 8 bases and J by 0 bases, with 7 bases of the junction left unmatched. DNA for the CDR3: TGTGCCAGCGGGGGACTACGTGGCTCCTACGAGCAGTACTTC. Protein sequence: CASGGLRGSYEQYF.

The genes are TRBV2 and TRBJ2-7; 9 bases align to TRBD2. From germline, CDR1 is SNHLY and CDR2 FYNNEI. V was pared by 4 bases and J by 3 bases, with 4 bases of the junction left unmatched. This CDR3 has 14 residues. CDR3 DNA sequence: TGTGCCAGCAGTGGGGCTAGCGGGAACTACGAGCAGTACTTC. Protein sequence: CASSGASGNYEQYF.

The CDR3 coding sequence is TGTGCCAGCACATTTGGGGGCCCAGATACGCAGTATTTT. This encodes CASTFGGPDTQYF. The V and J genes are TRBV6-1 and TRBJ2-3; tentative D call: TRBD1 (6 bases). The germline V and J ends were trimmed by 7 bases and 4 bases, with 12 bases remaining between them. Germline assignment: CDR1 MNHNS and CDR2 SASEGT. The CDR3 totals 13 residues.

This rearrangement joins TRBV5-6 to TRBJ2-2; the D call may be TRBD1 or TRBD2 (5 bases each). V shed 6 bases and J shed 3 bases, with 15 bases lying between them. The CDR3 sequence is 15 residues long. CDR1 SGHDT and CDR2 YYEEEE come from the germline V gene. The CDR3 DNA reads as TGTGCCAGCACTCGGAAGGGACGGGACACCGGGGAGCTGTTTTTT. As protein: CASTRKGRDTGELFF.

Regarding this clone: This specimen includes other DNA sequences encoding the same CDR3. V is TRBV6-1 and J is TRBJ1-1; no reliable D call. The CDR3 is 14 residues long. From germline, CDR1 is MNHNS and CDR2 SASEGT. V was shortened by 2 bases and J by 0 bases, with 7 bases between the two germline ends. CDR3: CASSEQGLNTEAFF. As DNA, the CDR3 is TGTGCCAGCAGTGAACAAGGCTTGAACACTGAAGCTTTCTTT.

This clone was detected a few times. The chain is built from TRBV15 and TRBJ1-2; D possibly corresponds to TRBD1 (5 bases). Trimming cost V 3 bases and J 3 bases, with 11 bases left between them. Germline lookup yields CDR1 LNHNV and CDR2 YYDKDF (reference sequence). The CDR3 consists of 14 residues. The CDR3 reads CATSSPGTDYGYTF. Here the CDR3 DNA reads TGTGCCACCAGCAGCCCCGGGACCGACTATGGCTACACCTTC.

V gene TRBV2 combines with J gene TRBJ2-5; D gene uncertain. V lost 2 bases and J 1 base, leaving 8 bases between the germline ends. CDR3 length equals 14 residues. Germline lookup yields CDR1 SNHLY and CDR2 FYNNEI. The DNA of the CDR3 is TGTGCCAGCAGTGAAACCGCGATCCAAGAGACCCAGTACTTC. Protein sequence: CASSETAIQETQYF.

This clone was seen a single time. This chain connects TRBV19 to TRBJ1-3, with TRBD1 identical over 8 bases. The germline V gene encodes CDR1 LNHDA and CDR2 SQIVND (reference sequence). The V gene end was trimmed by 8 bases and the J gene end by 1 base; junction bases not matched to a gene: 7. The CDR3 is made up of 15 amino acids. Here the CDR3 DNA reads TGTGCCAGTCGAGAGGACAGGGCTTCTGGAAACACCATATATTTT. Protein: CASREDRASGNTIYF.

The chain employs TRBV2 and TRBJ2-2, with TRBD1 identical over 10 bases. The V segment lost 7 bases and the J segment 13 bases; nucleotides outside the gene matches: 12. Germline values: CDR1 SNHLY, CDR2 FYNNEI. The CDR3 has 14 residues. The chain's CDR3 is CASKPGTGEKGLFF. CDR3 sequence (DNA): TGTGCCAGCAAACCCGGGACAGGGGAAAAGGGGCTGTTTTTT. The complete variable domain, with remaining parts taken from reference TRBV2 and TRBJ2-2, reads EPEVTQTPSHQVTQMGQEVILRCVPISNHLYFYWYRQILGQKVEFLVSFYNNEISEKSEIFDDQFSVERPDGSNFTLKIRSTKLEDSAMYFCASKPGTGEKGLFFGEGSRLTVL.

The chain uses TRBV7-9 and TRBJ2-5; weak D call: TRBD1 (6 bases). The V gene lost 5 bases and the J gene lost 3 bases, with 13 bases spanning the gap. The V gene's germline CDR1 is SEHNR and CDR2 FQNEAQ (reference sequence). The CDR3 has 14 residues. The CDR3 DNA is TGTGCCAGCAGCGAAAGACAGGCGAAAGAGACCCAGTACTTC. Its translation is CASSERQAKETQYF.

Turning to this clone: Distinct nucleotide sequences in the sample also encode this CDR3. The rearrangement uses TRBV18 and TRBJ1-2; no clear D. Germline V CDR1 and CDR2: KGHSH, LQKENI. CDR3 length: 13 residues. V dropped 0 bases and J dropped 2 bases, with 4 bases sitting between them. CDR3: CASSPPGNYGYTF. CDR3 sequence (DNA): TGTGCCAGCTCACCACCAGGCAACTATGGCTACACCTTC.

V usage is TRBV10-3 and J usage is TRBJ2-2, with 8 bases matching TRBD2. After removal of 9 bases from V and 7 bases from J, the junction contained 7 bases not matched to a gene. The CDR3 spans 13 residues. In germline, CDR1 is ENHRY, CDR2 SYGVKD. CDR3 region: CAIGLATYGELFF. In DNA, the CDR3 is TGTGCCATTGGACTAGCAACGTACGGGGAGCTGTTTTTT.

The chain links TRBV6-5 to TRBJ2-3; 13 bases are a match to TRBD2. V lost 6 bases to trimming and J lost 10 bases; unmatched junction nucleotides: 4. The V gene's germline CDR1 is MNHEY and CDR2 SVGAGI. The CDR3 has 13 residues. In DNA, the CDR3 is TGTGCCAGCAGACGGACTAGCGGGGGCCCGCAGTATTTT. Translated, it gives CASRRTSGGPQYF.

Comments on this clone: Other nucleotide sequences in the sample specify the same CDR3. The CDR3 bases are TGTGCCAGCAGTGAAGAGGGAAACACCGGGGAGCTGTTTTTT. It codes for CASSEEGNTGELFF. The chain is built from TRBV2 and TRBJ2-2; D is undetermined. The CDR3 is 14 residues long. In germline, CDR1 is SNHLY, CDR2 FYNNEI. Trimming shortened V by 1 base and J by 2 bases, and 5 bases separated the two germline ends.

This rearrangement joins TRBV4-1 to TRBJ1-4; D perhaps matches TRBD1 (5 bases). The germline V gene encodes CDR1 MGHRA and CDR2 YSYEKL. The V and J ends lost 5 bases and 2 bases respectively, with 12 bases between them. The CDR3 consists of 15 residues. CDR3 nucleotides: TGCGCCAGCAGCGAAACGGGACCGACTAATGAAAAACTGTTTTTT. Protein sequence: CASSETGPTNEKLFF.

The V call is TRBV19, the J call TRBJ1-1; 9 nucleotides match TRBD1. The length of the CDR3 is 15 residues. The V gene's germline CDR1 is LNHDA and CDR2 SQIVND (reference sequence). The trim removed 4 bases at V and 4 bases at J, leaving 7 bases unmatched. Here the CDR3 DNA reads TGTGCCAGTAGTACCGGGACAGGGTTAGCCACTGAAGCTTTCTTT. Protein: CASSTGTGLATEAFF.

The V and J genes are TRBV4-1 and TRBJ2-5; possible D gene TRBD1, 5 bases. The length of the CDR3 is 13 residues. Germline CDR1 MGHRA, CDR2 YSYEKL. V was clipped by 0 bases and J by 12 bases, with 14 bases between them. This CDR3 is CASSQDQDTPEYF. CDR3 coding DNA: TGCGCCAGCAGCCAAGATCAGGACACCCCTGAGTACTTC.

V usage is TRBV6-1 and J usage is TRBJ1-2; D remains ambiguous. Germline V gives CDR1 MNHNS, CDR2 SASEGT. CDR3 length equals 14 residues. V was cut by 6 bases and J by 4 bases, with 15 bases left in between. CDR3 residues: CASRGRLQSYGYTF. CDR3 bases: TGTGCCAGCAGGGGCAGGCTCCAGTCCTATGGCTACACCTTC.

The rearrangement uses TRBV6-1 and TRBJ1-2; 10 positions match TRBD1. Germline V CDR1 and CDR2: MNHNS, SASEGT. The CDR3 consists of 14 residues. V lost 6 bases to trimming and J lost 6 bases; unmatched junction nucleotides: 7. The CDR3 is CASRAGTGVDGYTF. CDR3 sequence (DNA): TGTGCCAGCAGGGCCGGGACAGGGGTTGATGGCTACACCTTC.

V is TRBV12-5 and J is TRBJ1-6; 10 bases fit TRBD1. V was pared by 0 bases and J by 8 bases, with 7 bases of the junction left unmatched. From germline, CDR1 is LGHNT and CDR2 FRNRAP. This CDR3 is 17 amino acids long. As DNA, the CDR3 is TGTGCTAGTGGTTTGGTACTGGGACAGGGGAGTGATTCACCCCTCCACTTT. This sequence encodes CASGLVLGQGSDSPLHF.

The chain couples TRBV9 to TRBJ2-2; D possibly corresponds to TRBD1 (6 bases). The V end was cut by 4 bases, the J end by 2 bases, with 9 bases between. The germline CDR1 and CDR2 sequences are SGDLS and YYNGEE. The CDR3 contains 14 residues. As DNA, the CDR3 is TGTGCCAGCAGCCTACAGGGTAACACCGGGGAGCTGTTTTTT. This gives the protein CASSLQGNTGELFF.

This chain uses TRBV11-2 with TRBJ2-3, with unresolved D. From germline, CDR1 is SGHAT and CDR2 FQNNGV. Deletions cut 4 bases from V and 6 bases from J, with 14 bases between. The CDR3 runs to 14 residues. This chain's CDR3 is CASSSVRAPDTQYF. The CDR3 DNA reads TGTGCCAGCAGCTCAGTACGGGCCCCGGATACGCAGTATTTT.

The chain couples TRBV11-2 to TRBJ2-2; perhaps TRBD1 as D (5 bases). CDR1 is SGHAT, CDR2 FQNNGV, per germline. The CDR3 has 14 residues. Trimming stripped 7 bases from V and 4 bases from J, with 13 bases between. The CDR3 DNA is TGTGCCAGCAATGTTCAGGGTGGCACCGGGGAGCTGTTTTTT. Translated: CASNVQGGTGELFF.

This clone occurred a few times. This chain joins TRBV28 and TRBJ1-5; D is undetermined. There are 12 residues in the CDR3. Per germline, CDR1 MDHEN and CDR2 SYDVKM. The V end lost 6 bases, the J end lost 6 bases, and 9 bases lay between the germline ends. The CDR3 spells CASRRVFQPQHF. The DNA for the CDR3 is TGTGCCAGCAGGAGGGTATTTCAGCCCCAGCATTTT.

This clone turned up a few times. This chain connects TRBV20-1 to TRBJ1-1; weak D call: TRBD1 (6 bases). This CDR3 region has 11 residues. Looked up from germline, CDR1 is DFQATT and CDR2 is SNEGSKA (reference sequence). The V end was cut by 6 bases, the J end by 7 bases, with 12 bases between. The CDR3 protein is CSAQQGYEAFF. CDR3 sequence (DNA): TGCAGTGCGCAACAGGGTTATGAAGCTTTCTTT.

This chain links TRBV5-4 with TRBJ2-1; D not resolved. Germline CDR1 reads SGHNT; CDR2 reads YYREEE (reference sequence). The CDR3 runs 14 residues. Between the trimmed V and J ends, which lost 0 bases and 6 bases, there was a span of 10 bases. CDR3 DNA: TGTGCCAGCAGCTTGGATGCGTACGGCAATGAGCAGTTCTTC. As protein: CASSLDAYGNEQFF.